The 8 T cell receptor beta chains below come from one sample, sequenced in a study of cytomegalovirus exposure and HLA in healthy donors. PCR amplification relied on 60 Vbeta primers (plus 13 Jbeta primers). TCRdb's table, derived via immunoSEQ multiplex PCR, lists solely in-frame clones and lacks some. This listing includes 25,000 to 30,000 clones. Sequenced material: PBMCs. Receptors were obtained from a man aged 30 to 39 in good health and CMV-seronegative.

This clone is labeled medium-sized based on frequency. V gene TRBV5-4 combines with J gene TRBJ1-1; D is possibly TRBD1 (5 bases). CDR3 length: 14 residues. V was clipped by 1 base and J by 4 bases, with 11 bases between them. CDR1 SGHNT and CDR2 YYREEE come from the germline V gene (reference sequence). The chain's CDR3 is CASSLPGDSTEAFF. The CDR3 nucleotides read TGTGCCAGCAGCTTGCCGGGAGACAGCACTGAAGCTTTCTTT.

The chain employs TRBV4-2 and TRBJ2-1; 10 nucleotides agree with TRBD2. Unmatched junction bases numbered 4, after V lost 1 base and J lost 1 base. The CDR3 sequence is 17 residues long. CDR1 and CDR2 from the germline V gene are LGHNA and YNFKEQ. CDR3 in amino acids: CASSQGPSGGSYNEQFF. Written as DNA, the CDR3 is TGTGCCAGCAGCCAAGGGCCTAGCGGGGGATCCTACAATGAGCAGTTCTTC.

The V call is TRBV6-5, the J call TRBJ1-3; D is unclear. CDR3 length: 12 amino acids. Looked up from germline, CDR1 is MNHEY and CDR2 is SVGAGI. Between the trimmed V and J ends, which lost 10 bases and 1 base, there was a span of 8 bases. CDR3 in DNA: TGTGCCACCACACAGTCTGGAAACACCATATATTTT. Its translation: CATTQSGNTIYF.

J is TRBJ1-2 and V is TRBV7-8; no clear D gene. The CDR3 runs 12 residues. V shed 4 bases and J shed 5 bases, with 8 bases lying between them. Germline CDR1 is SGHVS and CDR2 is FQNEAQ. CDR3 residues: CASSWGEYGYTF. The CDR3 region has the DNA TGTGCCAGCAGCTGGGGAGAGTATGGCTACACCTTC.

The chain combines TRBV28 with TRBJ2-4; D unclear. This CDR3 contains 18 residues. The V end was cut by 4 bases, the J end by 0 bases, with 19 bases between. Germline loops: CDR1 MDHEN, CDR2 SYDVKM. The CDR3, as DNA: TGTGCCAGCAGTTACGCCGTTGAGGCTCACCCAGCCAAAAACATTCAGTACTTC. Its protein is CASSYAVEAHPAKNIQYF. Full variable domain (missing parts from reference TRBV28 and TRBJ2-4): DVKVTQSSRYLVKRTGEKVFLECVQDMDHENMFWYRQDPGLGLRLIYFSYDVKMKEKGDIPEGYSVSREKKERFSLILESASTNQTSMYLCASSYAVEAHPAKNIQYFGAGTRLSVL.

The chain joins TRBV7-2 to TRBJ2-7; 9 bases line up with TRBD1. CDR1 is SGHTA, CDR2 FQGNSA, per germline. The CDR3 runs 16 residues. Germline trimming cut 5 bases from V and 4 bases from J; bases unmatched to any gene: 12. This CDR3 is CASSLGGTGMGYEQYF. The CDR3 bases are TGTGCCAGCAGCCTAGGGGGGACAGGGATGGGATACGAGCAGTACTTC.

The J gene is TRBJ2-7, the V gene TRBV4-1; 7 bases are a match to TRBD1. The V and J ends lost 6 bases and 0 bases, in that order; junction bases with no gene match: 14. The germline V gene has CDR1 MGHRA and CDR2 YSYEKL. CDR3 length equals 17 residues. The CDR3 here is CASSQSNTGVPSYEQYF. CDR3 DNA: TGCGCCAGCAGTCAAAGCAATACAGGGGTTCCCTCCTACGAGCAGTACTTC.

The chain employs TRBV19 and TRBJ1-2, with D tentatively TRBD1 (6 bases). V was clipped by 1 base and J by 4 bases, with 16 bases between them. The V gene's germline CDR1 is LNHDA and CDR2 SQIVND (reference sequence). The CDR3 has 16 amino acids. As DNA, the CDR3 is TGTGCCAGTAGTATAGTTGGGGGGGCCTCTGTCTATGGCTACACCTTC. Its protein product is CASSIVGGASVYGYTF. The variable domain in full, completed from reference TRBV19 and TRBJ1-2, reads DGGITQSPKYLFRKEGQNVTLSCEQNLNHDAMYWYRQDPGQGLRLIYYSQIVNDFQKGDIAEGYSVSREKKESFPLTVTSAQKNPTAFYLCASSIVGGASVYGYTFGSGTRLTVV.